Listed here is a single T cell receptor beta chain. Clones were sequenced by immunoSEQ multiplex PCR, and TCRdb holds only the in-frame ones, with some missing. The sample consists of fewer than 350,000 clones, nearly 90% of them appearing once. Everyone who took part was roughly 18 to 89 years old, and they came from some 23 US areas. Clinical history reported by participants formed the basis on which cohorts were assigned. This sample is drawn from a study of blood T cell repertoires in COVID-19. Background on the study: Whether acute or convalescent, the COVID-19 samples came from the United States, Italy and Spain. T cells, B-cell-depleted T cells, or PBMCs supplied cDNA or gDNA.

This sequence originates from a woman aged 18-29 years with acute COVID-19. The specimen sequenced was PBMCs or T cells enriched from blood (not recorded which).

This chain's CDR3 is CASSDRNTEAFF. The CDR3 coding sequence is TGTGCCAGCAGCGACAGAAACACTGAAGCTTTCTTT. This chain connects TRBV7-9 to TRBJ1-1; D is possibly TRBD1 (5 bases). Germline CDR1 reads SEHNR; CDR2 reads FQNEAQ (reference sequence). The CDR3 extends over 12 amino acids. Trimming took off 5 bases at V and 2 bases at J, with 6 bases between the two ends.